This TCR beta chain was captured in a study of human T cells and chemical hapten exposure. One entry per CDR3 protein results from TCRdb running MiXCR on the RACE reads. The sample consists of tens of thousands of distinct CDR3 sequences, 10% to 13% of them appearing once. Sample time point: patch test 2, 6 weeks after DPC sensitization. Indicated treatment: therapeutic diphenylcyclopropenone sensitization with weekly scalp DPC. The length of the CDR3 is 19 residues. Germline lookup yields CDR1 SGHVS and CDR2 FNYEAQ. V was pared by 5 bases and J by 4 bases, with 28 bases between. This clonotype was counted ten times or more.

This receptor was obtained from a woman in her 30s with alopecia areata. Some clones in this sample may be carry-over from other donors' samples. The gene calls are TRBV7-6 and TRBJ2-3; tentative D call: TRBD1 (6 bases). Sample: whole blood, taken in connection with sensitization to the hapten diphenylcyclopropenone (DPC). The CDR3 loop reads CASSPGPSSQGFIPDTQYF. CDR3 in DNA: TGTGCCAGCAGCCCGGGCCCAAGCAGTCAGGGGTTCATCCCAGATACGCAGTATTTT.